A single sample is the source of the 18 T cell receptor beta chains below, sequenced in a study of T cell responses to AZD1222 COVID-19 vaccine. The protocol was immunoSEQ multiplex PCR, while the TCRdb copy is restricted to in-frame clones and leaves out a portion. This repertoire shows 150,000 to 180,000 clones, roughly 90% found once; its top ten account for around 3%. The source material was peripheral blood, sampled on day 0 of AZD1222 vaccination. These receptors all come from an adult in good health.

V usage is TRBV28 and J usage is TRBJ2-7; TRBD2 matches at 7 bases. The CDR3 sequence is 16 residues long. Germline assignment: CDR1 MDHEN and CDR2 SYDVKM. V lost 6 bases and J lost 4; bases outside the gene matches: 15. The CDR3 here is CASSIRDYTPPYEQYF. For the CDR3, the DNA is TGTGCCAGCAGCATCAGGGACTACACTCCGCCATACGAGCAGTACTTC.

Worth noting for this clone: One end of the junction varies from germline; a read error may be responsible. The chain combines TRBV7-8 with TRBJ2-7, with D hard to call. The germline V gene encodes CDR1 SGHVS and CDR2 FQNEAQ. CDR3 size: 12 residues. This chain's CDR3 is CASSRYLGNLDF. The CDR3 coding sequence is TGTGCCAGCAGCCGATATTTGGGGAATTTGGACTTC.

The CDR3 DNA follows: TGTGCCAGCAGTTGGATCAATCAGCCCCAGCATTTT. Translating gives CASSWINQPQHF. The rearrangement uses TRBV6-6 and TRBJ1-5; D gene ambiguous. Germline CDR1 reads MNHNY; CDR2 reads SVGAGI (reference sequence). This CDR3 region has 12 residues. The V end lost 4 bases, the J end lost 3 bases, and 4 bases lay between the germline ends.

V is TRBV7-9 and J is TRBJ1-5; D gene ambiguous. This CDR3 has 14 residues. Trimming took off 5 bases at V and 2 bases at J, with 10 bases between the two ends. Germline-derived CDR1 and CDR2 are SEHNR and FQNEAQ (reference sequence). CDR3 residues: CASSRSIGNQPQHF. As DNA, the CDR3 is TGTGCCAGCAGCCGATCGATCGGCAATCAGCCCCAGCATTTT.

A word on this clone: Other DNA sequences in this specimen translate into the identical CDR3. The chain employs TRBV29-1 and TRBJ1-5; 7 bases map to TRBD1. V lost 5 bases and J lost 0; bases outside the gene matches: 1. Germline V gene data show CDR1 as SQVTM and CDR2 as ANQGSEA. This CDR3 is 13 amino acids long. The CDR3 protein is CSVSGGSNQPQHF. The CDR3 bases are TGCAGCGTTTCAGGGGGTAGCAATCAGCCCCAGCATTTT.

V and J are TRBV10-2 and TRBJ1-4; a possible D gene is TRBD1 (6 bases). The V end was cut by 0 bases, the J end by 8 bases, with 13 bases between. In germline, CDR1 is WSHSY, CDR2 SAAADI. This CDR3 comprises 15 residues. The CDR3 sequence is CASSESRGAGEKLFF. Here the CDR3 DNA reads TGCGCCAGCAGTGAGTCAAGGGGGGCTGGCGAAAAACTGTTTTTT.

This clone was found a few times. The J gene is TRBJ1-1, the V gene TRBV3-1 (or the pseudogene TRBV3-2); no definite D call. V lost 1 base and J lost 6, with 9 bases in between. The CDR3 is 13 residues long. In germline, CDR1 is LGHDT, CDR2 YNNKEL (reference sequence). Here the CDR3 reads CASSQGGNPEAFF. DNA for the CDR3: TGTGCCAGCAGCCAAGGAGGAAACCCTGAAGCTTTCTTT.

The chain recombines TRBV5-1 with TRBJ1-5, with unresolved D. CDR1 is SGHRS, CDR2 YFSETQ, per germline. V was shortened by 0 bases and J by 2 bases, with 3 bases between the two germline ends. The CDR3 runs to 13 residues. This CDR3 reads CASSLVGNQPQHF. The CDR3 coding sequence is TGCGCCAGCAGCTTGGTGGGCAATCAGCCCCAGCATTTT.

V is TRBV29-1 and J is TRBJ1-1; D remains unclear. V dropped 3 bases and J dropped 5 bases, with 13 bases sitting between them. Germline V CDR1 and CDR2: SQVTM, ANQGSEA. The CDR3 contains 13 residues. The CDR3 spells CSVDPKMVTEAFF. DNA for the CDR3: TGCAGCGTTGACCCCAAAATGGTGACTGAAGCTTTCTTT.

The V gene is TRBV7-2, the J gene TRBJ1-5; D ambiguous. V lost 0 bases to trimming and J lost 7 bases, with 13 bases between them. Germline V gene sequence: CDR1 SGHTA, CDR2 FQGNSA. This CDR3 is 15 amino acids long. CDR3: CASSLAVGSRQPQHF. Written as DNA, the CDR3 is TGTGCCAGCAGCTTAGCTGTGGGCAGTAGGCAGCCCCAGCATTTT.

The CDR3 protein is CASSPTAALHYGYTF. The CDR3 DNA sequence: TGCGCCAGCAGCCCCACTGCGGCCCTCCACTATGGCTACACCTTC. The V call is TRBV5-1, the J call TRBJ1-2; no clear D gene. Germline-derived CDR1 and CDR2 are SGHRS and YFSETQ. Trimming removed 4 bases at V and 3 bases at J, with 16 bases between. The CDR3 extends over 15 amino acids.

The chain's CDR3 is CASSVDSGGPYNEQFF. The DNA of the CDR3 is TGTGCCAGCAGCGTAGATAGCGGGGGCCCTTACAATGAGCAGTTCTTC. The rearrangement joins TRBV9 to TRBJ2-1; 9 bases agree with TRBD2. This CDR3 is built from 16 residues. The trim removed 0 bases at V and 4 bases at J, leaving 5 bases unmatched. Germline V gene sequence: CDR1 SGDLS, CDR2 YYNGEE.

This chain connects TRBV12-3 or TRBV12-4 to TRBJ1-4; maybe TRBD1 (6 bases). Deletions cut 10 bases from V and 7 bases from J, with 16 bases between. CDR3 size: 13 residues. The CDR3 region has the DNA TGTGCCACCTCCGAGGGGGTGGTTGAAAAACTGTTTTTT. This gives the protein CATSEGVVEKLFF.

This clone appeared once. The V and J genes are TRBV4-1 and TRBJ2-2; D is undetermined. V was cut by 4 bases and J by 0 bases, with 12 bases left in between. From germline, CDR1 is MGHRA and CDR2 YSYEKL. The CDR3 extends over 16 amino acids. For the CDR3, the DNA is TGCGCCAGCAGCCTGAGGACCGGATCGAACACCGGGGAGCTGTTTTTT. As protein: CASSLRTGSNTGELFF.

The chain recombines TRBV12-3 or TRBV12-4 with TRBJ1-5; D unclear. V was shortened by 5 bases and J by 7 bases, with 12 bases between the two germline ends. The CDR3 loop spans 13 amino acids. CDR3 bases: TGTGCCAGCAGTGACTCTAGAGGGCAGCCCCAGCATTTT. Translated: CASSDSRGQPQHF.

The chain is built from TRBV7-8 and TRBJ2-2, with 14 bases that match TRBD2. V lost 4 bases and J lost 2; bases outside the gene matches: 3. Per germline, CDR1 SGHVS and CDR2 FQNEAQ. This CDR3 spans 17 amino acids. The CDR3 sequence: CASSSGLAGANTGELFF. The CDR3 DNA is TGTGCCAGCAGCTCGGGACTAGCGGGGGCCAACACCGGGGAGCTGTTTTTT.

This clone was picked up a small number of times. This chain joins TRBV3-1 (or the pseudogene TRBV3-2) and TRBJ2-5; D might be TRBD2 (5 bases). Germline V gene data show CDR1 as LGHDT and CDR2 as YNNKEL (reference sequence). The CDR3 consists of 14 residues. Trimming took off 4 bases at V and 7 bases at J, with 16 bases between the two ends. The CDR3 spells CASSPAGLGVTQYF. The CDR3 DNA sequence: TGTGCCAGCAGCCCAGCCGGCCTCGGGGTGACCCAGTACTTC.

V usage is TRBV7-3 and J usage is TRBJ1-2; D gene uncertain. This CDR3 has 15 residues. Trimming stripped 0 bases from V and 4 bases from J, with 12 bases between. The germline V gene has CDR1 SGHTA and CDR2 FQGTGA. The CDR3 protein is CASSLTAGPGYGYTF. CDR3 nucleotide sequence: TGTGCCAGCAGCTTAACGGCAGGCCCCGGCTATGGCTACACCTTC.